This T cell receptor beta chain was retrieved from a study of shared clonotypes between healthy human individuals. Whole-study context: The composition of the donors was a couple of women and a few men aged 18 to 49. CD8 memory received one plate per donor, CD8 naive two, CD4 memory three and CD4 naive three. Study results and limitations: Approximately 5.1% was the fraction of naive CD4 clonotypes found shared across a handful of donors.

Here immunoSEQ multiplex PCR was the method, and the copy in TCRdb shows in-frame clones only, minus some. In the table there are a few million clones, approximately 90% of which are singletons. Note on this clone: The antigen is unknown.

The CDR3 is made up of 17 amino acids. Germline CDR1 reads LGHNA; CDR2 reads YSLEER. The ends lost 1 base at V and 1 base at J; junction bases unmatched: 10. Material for sequencing was naive CD4+ T cells sorted from blood. Specified subset: CD45RA+ positively selected. This receptor was taken from a man aged 18 to 30 in good health. The V and J genes are TRBV4-3 and TRBJ2-7; the match to TRBD2 covers 7 bases. This CDR3 reads CASSQGIPGGKSYEQYF. Written as DNA, the CDR3 is TGCGCCAGCAGCCAAGGGATCCCGGGAGGTAAATCCTACGAGCAGTACTTC.